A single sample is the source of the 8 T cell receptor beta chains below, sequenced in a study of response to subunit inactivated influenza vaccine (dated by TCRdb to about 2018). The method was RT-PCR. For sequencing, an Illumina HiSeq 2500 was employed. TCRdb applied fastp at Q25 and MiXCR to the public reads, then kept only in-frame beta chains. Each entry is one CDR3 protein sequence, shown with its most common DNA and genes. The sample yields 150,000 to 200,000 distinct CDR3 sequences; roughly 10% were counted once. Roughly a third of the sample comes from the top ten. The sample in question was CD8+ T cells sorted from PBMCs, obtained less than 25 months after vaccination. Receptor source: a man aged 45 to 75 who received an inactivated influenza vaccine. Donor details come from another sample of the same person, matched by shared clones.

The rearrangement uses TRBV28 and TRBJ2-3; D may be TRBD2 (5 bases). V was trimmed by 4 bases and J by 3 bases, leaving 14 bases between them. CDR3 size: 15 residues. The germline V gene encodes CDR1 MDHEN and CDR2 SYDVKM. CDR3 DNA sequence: TGTGCCAGCAGTTCCTTCCCAGAGGGAACAGATACGCAGTATTTT. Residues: CASSSFPEGTDTQYF.

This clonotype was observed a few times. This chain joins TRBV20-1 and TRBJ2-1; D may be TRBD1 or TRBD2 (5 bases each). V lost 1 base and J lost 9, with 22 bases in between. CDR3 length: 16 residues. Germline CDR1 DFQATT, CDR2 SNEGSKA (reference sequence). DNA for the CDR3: TGCAGTGCTAGAGGGGCATGGGACCGAGTGGCGGGTGAGCAGTTCTTC. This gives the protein CSARGAWDRVAGEQFF.

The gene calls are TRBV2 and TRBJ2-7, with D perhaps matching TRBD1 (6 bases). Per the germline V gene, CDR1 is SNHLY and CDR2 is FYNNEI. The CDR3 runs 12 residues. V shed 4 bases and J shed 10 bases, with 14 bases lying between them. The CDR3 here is CASSGQVVFQYF. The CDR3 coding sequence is TGTGCCAGCAGTGGACAGGTGGTTTTCCAGTACTTC.

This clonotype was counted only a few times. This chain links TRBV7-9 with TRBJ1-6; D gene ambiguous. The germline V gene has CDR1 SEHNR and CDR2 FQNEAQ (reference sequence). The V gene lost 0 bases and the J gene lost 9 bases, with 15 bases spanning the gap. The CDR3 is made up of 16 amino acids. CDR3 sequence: CASSLAPMAAGSPLHF. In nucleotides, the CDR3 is TGTGCCAGCAGCTTAGCGCCGATGGCAGCAGGTTCACCCCTCCACTTT. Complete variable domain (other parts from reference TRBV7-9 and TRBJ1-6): DTGVSQNPRHKITKRGQNVTFRCDPISEHNRLYWYRQTLGQGPEFLTYFQNEAQLEKSRLLSDRFSAERPKGSFSTLEIQRTEQGDSAMYLCASSLAPMAAGSPLHFGNGTRLTVT.

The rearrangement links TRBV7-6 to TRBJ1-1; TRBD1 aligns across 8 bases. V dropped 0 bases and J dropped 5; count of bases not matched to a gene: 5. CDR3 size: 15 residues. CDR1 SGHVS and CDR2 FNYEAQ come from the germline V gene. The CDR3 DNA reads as TGTGCCAGCAGCTTAGCGGGTACAGGGGGGACTGAAGCTTTCTTT. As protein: CASSLAGTGGTEAFF.

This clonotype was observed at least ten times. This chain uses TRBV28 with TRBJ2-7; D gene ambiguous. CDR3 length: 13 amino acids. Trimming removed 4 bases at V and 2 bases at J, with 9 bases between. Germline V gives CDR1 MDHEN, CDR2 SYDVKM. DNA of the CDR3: TGTGCCAGCAGTTCAACGACTGCCTACGAGCAGTACTTC. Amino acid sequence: CASSSTTAYEQYF.

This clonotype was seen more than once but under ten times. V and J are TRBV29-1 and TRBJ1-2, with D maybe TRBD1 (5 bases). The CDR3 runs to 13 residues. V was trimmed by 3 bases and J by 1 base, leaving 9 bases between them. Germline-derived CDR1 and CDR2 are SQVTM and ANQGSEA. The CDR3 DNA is TGCAGCGTTGATGATGACAGTAACTATGGCTACACCTTC. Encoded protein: CSVDDDSNYGYTF. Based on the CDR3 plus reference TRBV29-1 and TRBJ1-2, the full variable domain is SAVISQKPSRDICQRGTSLTIQCQVDSQVTMMFWYRQQPGQSLTLIATANQGSEATYESGFVIDKFPISRPNLTFSTLTVSNMSPEDSSIYLCSVDDDSNYGYTFGSGTRLTVV.

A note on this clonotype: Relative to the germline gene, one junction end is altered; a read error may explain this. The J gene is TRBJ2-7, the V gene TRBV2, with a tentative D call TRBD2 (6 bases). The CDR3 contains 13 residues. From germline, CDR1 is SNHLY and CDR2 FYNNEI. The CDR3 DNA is TGTACCAGCAGTGTCCGCGGGACCTACGAGCAGTACTTC. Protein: CTSSVRGTYEQYF.